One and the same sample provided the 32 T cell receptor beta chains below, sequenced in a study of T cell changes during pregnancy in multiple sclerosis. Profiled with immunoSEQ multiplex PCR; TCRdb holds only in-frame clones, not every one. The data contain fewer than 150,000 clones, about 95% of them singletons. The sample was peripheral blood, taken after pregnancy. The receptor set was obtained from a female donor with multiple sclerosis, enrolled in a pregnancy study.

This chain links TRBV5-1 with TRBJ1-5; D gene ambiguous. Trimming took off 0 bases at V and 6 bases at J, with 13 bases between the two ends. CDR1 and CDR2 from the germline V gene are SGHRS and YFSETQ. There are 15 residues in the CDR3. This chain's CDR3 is CASSLGSGNRQPQHF. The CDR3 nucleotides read TGCGCCAGCAGCTTGGGATCGGGGAACCGTCAGCCCCAGCATTTT.

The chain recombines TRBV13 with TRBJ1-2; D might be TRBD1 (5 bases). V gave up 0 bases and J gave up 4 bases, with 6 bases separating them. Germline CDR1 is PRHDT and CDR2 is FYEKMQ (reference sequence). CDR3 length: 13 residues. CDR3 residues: CASSLGTAYGYTF. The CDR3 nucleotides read TGTGCCAGCAGCTTAGGGACAGCCTATGGCTACACCTTC.

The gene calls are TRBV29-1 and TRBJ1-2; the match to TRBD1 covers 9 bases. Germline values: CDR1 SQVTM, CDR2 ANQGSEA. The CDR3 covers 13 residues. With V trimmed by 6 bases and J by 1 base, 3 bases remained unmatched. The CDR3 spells CSVWDRDNYGYTF. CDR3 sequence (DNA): TGCAGCGTGTGGGACAGGGATAACTATGGCTACACCTTC.

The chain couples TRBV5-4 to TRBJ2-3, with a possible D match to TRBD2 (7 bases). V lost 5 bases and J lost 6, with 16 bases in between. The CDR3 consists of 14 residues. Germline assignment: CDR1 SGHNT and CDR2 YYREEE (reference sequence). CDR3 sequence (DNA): TGTGCCAGCAGAGGGGGGGAGGGCCGTGATACGCAGTATTTT. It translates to CASRGGEGRDTQYF. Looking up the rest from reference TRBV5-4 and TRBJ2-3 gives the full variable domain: ETGVTQSPTHLIKTRGQQVTLRCSSQSGHNTVSWYQQALGQGPQFIFQYYREEENGRGNFPPRFSGLQFPNYSSELNVNALELDDSALYLCASRGGEGRDTQYFGPGTRLTVL.

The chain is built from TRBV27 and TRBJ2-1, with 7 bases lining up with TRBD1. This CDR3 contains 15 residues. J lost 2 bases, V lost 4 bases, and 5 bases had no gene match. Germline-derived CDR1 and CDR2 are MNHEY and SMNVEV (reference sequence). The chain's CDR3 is CASSYKGATYNEQFF. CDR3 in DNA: TGTGCCAGCAGTTACAAGGGGGCAACCTACAATGAGCAGTTCTTC.

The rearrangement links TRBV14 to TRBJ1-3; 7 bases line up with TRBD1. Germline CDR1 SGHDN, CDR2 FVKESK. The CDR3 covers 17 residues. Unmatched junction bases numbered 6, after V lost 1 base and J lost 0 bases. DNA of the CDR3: TGTGCCAGCAGCCAAGCCGGGACAGCTTACTCTGGAAACACCATATATTTT. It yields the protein CASSQAGTAYSGNTIYF.

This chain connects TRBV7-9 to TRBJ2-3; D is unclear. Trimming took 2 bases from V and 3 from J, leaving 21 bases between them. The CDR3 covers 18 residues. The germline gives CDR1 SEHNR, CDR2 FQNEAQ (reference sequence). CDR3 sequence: CASSLSGVQLTRTDTQYF. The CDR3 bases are TGTGCCAGCAGCTTATCCGGAGTCCAGTTAACTCGAACAGATACGCAGTATTTT. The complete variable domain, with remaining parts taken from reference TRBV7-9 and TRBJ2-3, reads DTGVSQNPRHKITKRGQNVTFRCDPISEHNRLYWYRQTLGQGPEFLTYFQNEAQLEKSRLLSDRFSAERPKGSFSTLEIQRTEQGDSAMYLCASSLSGVQLTRTDTQYFGPGTRLTVL.

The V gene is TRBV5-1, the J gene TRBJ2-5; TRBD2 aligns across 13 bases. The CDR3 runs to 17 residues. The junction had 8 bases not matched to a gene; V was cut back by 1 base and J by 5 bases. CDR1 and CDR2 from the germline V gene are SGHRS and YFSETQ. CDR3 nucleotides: TGCGCCAGCAGCTTGCACACTAGCGGGAGGGCCCAGGAGACCCAGTACTTC. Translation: CASSLHTSGRAQETQYF.

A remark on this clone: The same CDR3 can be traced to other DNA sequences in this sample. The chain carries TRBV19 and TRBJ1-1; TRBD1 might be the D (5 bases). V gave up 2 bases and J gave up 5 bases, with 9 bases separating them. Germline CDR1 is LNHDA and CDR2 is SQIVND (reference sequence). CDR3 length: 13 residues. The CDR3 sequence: CASSIRGWTEAFF. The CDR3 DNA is TGTGCCAGTAGTATAAGGGGATGGACTGAAGCTTTCTTT.

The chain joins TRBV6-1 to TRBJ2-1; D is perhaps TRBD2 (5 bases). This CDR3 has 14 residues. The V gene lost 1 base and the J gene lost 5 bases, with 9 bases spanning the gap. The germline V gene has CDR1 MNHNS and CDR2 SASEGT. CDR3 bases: TGTGCCAGCAGTGAAGGCGGGTTCAACAATGAGCAGTTCTTC. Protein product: CASSEGGFNNEQFF.

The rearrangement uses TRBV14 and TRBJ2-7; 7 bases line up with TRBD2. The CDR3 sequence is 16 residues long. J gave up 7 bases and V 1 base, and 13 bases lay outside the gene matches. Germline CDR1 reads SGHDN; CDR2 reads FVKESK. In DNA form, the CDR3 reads TGTGCCAGCAGCCAAGGATTGGACTACCCGGGGGGTGAGCAGTACTTC. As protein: CASSQGLDYPGGEQYF. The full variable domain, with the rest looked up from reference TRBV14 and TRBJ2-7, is EAGVTQFPSHSVIEKGQTVTLRCDPISGHDNLYWYRRVMGKEIKFLLHFVKESKQDESGMPNNRFLAERTGGTYSTLKVQPAELEDSGVYFCASSQGLDYPGGEQYFGPGTRLTVT.

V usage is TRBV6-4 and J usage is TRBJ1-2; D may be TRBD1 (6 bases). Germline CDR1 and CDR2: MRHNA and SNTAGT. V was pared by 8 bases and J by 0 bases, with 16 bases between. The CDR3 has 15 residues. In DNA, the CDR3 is TGTGCCAGCCCAGGGACACGAACCGCTAACTATGGCTACACCTTC. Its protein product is CASPGTRTANYGYTF.

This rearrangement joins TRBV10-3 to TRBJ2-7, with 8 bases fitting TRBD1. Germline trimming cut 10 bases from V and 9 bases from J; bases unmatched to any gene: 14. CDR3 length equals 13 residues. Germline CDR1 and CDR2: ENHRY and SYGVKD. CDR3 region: CATLPGTGEGQYF. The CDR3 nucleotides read TGTGCCACCTTACCCGGGACAGGTGAGGGGCAGTACTTC.

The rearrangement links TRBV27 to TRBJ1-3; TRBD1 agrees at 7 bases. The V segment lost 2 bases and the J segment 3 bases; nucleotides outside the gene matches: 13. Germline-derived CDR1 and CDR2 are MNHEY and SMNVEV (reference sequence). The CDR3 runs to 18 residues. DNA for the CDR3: TGTGCCAGCAGTTTACTGAGGCCGACAGGGCGTGGTGGAAACACCATATATTTT. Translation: CASSLLRPTGRGGNTIYF.

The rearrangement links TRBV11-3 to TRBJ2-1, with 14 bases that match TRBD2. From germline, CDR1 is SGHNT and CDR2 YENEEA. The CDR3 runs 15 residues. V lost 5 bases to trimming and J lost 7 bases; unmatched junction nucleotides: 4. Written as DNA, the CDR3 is TGTGCCAGCAGCACCCGGACTAGCGGGAGGAATGAGCAGTTCTTC. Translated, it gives CASSTRTSGRNEQFF.

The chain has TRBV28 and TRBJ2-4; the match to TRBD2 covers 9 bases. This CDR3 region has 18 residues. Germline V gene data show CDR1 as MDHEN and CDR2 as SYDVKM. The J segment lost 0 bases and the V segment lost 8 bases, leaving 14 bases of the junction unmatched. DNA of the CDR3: TGTGCCAGCTGGGGCTTAGCGGGAGCCCCCCTAGCCAAAAACATTCAGTACTTC. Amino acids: CASWGLAGAPLAKNIQYF.

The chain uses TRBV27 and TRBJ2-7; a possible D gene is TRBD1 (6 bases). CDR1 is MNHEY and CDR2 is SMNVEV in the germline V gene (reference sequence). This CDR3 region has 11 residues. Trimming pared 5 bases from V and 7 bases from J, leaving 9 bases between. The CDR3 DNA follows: TGTGCCAGCAGTCCAGGGGATGAGCAGTACTTC. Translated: CASSPGDEQYF.

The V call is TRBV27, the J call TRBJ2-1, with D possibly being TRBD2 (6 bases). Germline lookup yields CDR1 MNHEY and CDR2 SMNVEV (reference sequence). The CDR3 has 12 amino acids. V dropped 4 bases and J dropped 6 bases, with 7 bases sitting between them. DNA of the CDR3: TGTGCCAGCAGTTCGGGAGCCAATGAGCAGTTCTTC. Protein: CASSSGANEQFF.

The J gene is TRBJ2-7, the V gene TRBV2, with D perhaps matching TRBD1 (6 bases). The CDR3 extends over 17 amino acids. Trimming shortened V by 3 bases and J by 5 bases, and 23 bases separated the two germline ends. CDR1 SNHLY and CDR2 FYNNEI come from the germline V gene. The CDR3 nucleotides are TGTGCCAGCAGTGATCCCACCGATCCGGGACATGCGAACGAGCAGTACTTC. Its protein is CASSDPTDPGHANEQYF.

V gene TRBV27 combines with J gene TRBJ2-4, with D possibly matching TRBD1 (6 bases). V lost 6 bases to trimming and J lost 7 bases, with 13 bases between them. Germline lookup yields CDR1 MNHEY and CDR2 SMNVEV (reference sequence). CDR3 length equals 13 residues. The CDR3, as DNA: TGTGCCAGCAGCCTGCCTGGACAGAACATTCAGTACTTC. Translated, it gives CASSLPGQNIQYF.

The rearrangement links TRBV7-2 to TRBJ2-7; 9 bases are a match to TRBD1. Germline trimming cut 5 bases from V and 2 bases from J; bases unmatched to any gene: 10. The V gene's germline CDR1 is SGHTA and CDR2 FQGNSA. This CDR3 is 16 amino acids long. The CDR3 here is CASSRTRGQGPYEQYF. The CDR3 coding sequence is TGTGCCAGCAGCCGTACGCGAGGACAGGGGCCCTACGAGCAGTACTTC.

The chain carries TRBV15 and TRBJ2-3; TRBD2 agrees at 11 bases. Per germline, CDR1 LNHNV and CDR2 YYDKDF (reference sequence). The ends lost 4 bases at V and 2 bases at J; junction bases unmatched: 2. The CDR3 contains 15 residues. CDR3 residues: CATSKGLADTDTQYF. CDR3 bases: TGTGCCACCAGCAAGGGACTAGCGGACACAGATACGCAGTATTTT.

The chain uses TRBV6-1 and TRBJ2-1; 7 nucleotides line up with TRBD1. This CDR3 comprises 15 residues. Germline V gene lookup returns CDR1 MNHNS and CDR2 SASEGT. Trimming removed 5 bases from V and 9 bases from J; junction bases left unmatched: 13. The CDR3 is CASSSTTGILIEQFF. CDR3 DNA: TGTGCCAGCAGTTCCACGACAGGGATCCTGATTGAGCAGTTCTTC.

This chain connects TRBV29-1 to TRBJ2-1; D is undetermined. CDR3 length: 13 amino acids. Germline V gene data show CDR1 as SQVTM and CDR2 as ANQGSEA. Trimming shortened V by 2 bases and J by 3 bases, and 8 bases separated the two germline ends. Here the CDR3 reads CSVESLDYNEQFF. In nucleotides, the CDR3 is TGCAGCGTTGAATCGCTAGACTACAATGAGCAGTTCTTC.

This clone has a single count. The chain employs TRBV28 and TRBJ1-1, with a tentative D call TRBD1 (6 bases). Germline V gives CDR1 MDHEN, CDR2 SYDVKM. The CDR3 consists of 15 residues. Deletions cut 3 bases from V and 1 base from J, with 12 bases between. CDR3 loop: CASSFPDRRNTEAFF. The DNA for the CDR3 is TGTGCCAGCAGTTTTCCCGACAGGAGGAACACTGAAGCTTTCTTT.

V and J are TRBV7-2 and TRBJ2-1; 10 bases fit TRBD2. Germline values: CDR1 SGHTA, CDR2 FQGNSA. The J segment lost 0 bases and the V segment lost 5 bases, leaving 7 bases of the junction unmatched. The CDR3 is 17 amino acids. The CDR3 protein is CASSRQLAGSSYNEQFF. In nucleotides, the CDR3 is TGTGCCAGCAGCCGACAACTAGCGGGGAGCTCCTACAATGAGCAGTTCTTC. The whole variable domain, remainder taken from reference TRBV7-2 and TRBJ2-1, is GAGVSQSPSNKVTEKGKDVELRCDPISGHTALYWYRQSLGQGLEFLIYFQGNSAPDKSGLPSDRFSAERTGGSVSTLTIQRTQQEDSAVYLCASSRQLAGSSYNEQFFGPGTRLTVL.

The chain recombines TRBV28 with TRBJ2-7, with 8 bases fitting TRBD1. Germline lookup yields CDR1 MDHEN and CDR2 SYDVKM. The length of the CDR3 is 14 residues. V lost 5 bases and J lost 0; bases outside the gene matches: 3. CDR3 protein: CASSRTGTSYEQYF. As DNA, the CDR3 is TGTGCCAGCAGTAGGACAGGGACCTCCTACGAGCAGTACTTC.

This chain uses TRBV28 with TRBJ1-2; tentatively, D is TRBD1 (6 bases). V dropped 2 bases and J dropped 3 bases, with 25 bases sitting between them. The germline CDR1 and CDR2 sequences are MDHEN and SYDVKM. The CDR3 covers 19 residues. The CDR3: CASSLRWKQGPNTYYGYTF. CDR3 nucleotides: TGTGCCAGCAGTTTAAGGTGGAAACAGGGCCCTAACACGTACTATGGCTACACCTTC.

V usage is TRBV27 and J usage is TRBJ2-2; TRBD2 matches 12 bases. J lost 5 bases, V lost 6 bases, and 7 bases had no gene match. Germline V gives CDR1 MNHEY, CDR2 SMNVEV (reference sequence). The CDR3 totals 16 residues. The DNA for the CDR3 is TGTGCCAGCAGCGATAGACTAGCGGGAGAAACCGGGGAGCTGTTTTTT. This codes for CASSDRLAGETGELFF.

CDR3 DNA sequence: TGTGCCAGCAGTTACTCGAGCGGGAGGGCCTACAATGAGCAGTTCTTC. Translated, it gives CASSYSSGRAYNEQFF. The chain uses TRBV6-5 and TRBJ2-1, with TRBD2 identical over 10 bases. V lost 0 bases and J lost 2; bases outside the gene matches: 1. The CDR3 runs to 16 residues. CDR1 is MNHEY, CDR2 SVGAGI, per germline.

CDR3 sequence: CASSFPSSYNEQFF. The CDR3 DNA reads as TGTGCCAGCAGCTTTCCCTCGTCCTACAATGAGCAGTTCTTC. The V gene is TRBV7-9, the J gene TRBJ2-1; D not certain. CDR3 length: 14 residues. From germline, CDR1 is SEHNR and CDR2 FQNEAQ (reference sequence). Between the trimmed V and J ends, which lost 3 bases and 1 base, there was a span of 7 bases.

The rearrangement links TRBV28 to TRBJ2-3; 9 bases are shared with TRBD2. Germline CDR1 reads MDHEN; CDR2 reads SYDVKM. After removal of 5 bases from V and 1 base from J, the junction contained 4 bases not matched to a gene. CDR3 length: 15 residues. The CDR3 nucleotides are TGTGCCAGCAGTGGGACTAGCCCGGGCACAGATACGCAGTATTTT. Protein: CASSGTSPGTDTQYF.